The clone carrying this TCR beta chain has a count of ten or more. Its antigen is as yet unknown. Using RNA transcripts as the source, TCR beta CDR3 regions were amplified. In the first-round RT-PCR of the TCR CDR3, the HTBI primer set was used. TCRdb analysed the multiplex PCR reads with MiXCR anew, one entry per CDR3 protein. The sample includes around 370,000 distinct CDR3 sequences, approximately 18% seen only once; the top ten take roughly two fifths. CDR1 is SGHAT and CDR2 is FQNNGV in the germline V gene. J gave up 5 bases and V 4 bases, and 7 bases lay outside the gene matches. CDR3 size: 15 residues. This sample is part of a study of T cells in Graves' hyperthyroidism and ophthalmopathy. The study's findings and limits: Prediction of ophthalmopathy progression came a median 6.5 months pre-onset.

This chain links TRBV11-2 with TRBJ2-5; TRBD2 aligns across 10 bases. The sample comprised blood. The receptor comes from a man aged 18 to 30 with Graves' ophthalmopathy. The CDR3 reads CASSWTSGGGETQYF. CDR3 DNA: TGTGCCAGCAGCTGGACTAGCGGAGGGGGCGAGACCCAGTACTTC.